The T cell receptor (beta chain) under discussion was sequenced for a study of T cells after yellow fever vaccination. TCRdb reanalysed the 5' RACE reads using MiXCR and keeps one entry per CDR3 protein. The table has 200,000 to 250,000 distinct CDR3 sequences, 3% to 4% seen once. The CDR3 is 15 residues long. Germline values: CDR1 SGDLS, CDR2 YYNGEE. The V and J ends lost 2 bases and 3 bases, in that order; junction bases with no gene match: 5. This clonotype occurred many times. No antigen is known for it. Whole-study results and caveats: The CD4 compartment and the CD8 compartment contained a small share of clonotypes in common. The secondary response peaked faster, at day 5 versus 15, but was weaker. Most clones from primary vaccination resurfaced after the booster (nearly 97% CD4, 70% to 90% CD8).

The chain joins TRBV9 to TRBJ2-1, with 7 bases aligning to TRBD1. This TCR was recovered from a man between 18 and 35 years old who received the YFV17D yellow fever vaccine. Sequenced here: CD4+ T cells sorted from PBMCs, sampled 10 days after the yellow fever booster vaccination. This CDR3 is CASSVRDRYYNEQFF. CDR3 coding DNA: TGTGCCAGCAGCGTTCGGGACAGATACTACAATGAGCAGTTCTTC.